This is a list of T cell receptor beta chains from one sample in a study of blood T cell repertoires in COVID-19. Libraries were prepared by immunoSEQ multiplex PCR; TCRdb keeps only in-frame clonotypes and omits some of them. This table holds some 170,000 clones, roughly nine tenths found once. The sample was PBMCs or T cells enriched from blood (not recorded which). Source of these receptors: a human donor with acute COVID-19. The donor label of this sample is uncertain. CDR3s include the opening cysteine and the closing phenylalanine or tryptophan. Fields, in order: V gene, clone size, J gene, D gene, CDR3 protein, CDR3 DNA. D genes are given only for firm matches. Clone sizes are given selectively: once, few, many, or a class where the clone is expanded.

>TRBV7-9|.|TRBJ2-5|TRBD1
CASRQQGVAYQTQYF
TGTGCCAGCAGGCAACAGGGGGTTGCTTACCAGACCCAGTACTTC
>TRBV7-2|.|TRBJ2-5|.
CAAGARGYQETQYF
TGTGCAGCTGGGGCCAGAGGATACCAAGAGACCCAGTACTTC
>TRBV6-5|.|TRBJ2-2|TRBD1
CASRRGQGATGELFF
TGTGCCAGCAGAAGGGGACAGGGGGCTACCGGGGAGCTGTTTTTT
>TRBV24-1|.|TRBJ2-7|.
CATMGGGNEQYF
TGTGCCACCATGGGTGGGGGGAACGAGCAGTACTTC
>TRBV7-9|.|TRBJ2-7|TRBD1
CASSLEGAKTYEQYF
TGTGCCAGCAGCTTAGAGGGGGCGAAGACTTACGAGCAGTACTTC
>TRBV7-6|.|TRBJ1-6|.
CASSSSIGGFNSPLHF
TGTGCCAGCAGCTCATCGATCGGCGGATTTAATTCACCCCTCCACTTT
>TRBV24-1|.|TRBJ2-3|TRBD2
CATRGDSTDTQYF
TGTGCCACCCGGGGGGATAGCACAGATACGCAGTATTTT
>TRBV7-2|.|TRBJ1-1|.
CASSLERGGTLMNTEAFF
TGTGCCAGCAGCTTAGAAAGGGGAGGGACCCTCATGAACACTGAAGCTTTCTTT
>TRBV3-1/TRBV3-2|.|TRBJ2-7|TRBD2
CASSQDPGLALSYEQYF
TGTGCCAGCAGCCAAGACCCGGGACTAGCGCTATCCTACGAGCAGTACTTC
>TRBV5-4|.|TRBJ2-5|.
CASSLGVQETQYF
TGTGCCAGCAGCTTGGGAGTCCAAGAGACCCAGTACTTC
>TRBV6-1|once|TRBJ1-4|.
CASSVLLQGGNEKLFF
TGTGCCAGCAGTGTACTATTACAGGGTGGGAATGAAAAACTGTTTTTT
>TRBV7-3|.|TRBJ2-3|.
CASSLTDRDTQYF
TGTGCCAGCAGCTTAACAGATCGGGATACGCAGTATTTT
>TRBV27|.|TRBJ1-1|.
CASSLSWGATEAFF
TGTGCCAGCAGTTTATCGTGGGGAGCCACTGAAGCTTTCTTT
>TRBV20-1|.|TRBJ1-2|.
CSADTGLGYTF
TGCAGTGCTGACACAGGGCTTGGCTACACCTTC
>TRBV6-1|.|TRBJ1-1|.
CASSWALNTEAFF
TGTGCCAGCAGTTGGGCCTTGAACACTGAAGCTTTCTTT
>TRBV19|.|TRBJ2-4|TRBD2
CASTRGLAGGGIQYF
TGTGCCAGTACCCGTGGACTAGCGGGGGGGGGCATTCAGTACTTC
>TRBV2|.|TRBJ1-3|.
CASSDVDSLLF
TGTGCCAGCAGTGACGTGGACTCCCTTCTCTTT
>TRBV7-9|.|TRBJ1-1|.
CASSPSLGGTEAFF
TGTGCCAGCAGCCCGTCTTTGGGAGGCACTGAAGCTTTCTTT
>TRBV28|.|TRBJ2-5|.
CASSPGLSGETQYF
TGTGCCAGCAGTCCGGGACTTTCAGGAGAGACCCAGTACTTC
>TRBV19|few|TRBJ2-7|TRBD1
CASSMLSGGHEQYF
TGTGCCAGTAGTATGCTCTCAGGGGGCCACGAGCAGTACTTC
>TRBV11-2|.|TRBJ1-4|TRBD1
CASSLGDRGTNEKLFF
TGTGCCAGCAGCTTAGGTGACAGGGGGACTAATGAAAAACTGTTTTTT
>TRBV5-6|few|TRBJ2-1|.
CASSFRALGGYNEQFF
TGTGCCAGCAGCTTCCGGGCGTTGGGGGGCTACAATGAGCAGTTCTTC
>TRBV30|.|TRBJ1-4|.
CAWMEGGPYEKLFF
TGTGCCTGGATGGAGGGAGGACCGTACGAAAAACTGTTTTTT
>TRBV9|.|TRBJ1-1|.
CASSVAGSNTEAFF
TGTGCCAGCAGCGTAGCAGGTTCGAACACTGAAGCTTTCTTT
>TRBV5-1|.|TRBJ2-7|.
CASSQTTGHTYEQYF
TGCGCCAGCAGCCAAACAACGGGACATACCTACGAGCAGTACTTC
>TRBV12-5|.|TRBJ2-2|.
CASGLIHTGKGELFF
TGTGCTAGTGGTCTCATACATACAGGGAAAGGGGAGCTGTTTTTT
>TRBV10-3|.|TRBJ1-3|TRBD1
CAISADRDGNTIYF
TGTGCCATCAGTGCAGACAGGGATGGAAACACCATATATTTT
>TRBV7-9|.|TRBJ1-2|.
CASIPPGVPYGYTF
TGTGCCAGCATCCCTCCGGGGGTCCCGTATGGCTACACCTTC
>TRBV27|.|TRBJ2-7|.
CASSTVQGTTYEQYF
TGTGCCAGCAGTACCGTACAGGGAACGACCTACGAGCAGTACTTC
>TRBV5-4|few|TRBJ1-3|.
CASSLDGLGNTIYF
TGTGCCAGCAGCTTGGACGGGTTAGGAAACACCATATATTTT
>TRBV19|.|TRBJ2-3|.
CASSIIQGSNTQYF
TGTGCCAGTAGTATTATCCAGGGGAGCAATACGCAGTATTTT
>TRBV11-2|.|TRBJ2-2|.
CASSSDRGRTGELFF
TGTGCCAGCAGCTCAGACAGAGGGCGTACCGGGGAGCTGTTTTTT
>TRBV3-1/TRBV3-2|.|TRBJ1-3|.
CASSSRGAGNTIYF
TGTGCCAGCAGCTCCCGTGGAGCTGGAAACACCATATATTTT
>TRBV5-4|.|TRBJ1-1|TRBD1
CASSPGQEGPRNTEAFF
TGTGCCAGCAGCCCGGGACAGGAGGGTCCTAGGAACACTGAAGCTTTCTTT
>TRBV2|few|TRBJ1-6|TRBD1
CASKSGGGDSPLHF
TGTGCCAGCAAATCAGGAGGGGGCGATTCACCCCTCCACTTT
>TRBV19|few|TRBJ1-1|TRBD1
CASSISTGAEAFF
TGTGCCAGTAGTATCTCGACAGGGGCTGAAGCTTTCTTT
>TRBV7-9|.|TRBJ1-1|TRBD1
CASSSSRTGNPEAFF
TGTGCCAGCAGCTCCAGCCGGACAGGGAACCCTGAAGCTTTCTTT
>TRBV19|.|TRBJ2-6|TRBD1
CASKRGTGGTGANVLTF
TGTGCCAGTAAGAGAGGGACAGGGGGCACTGGGGCCAACGTCCTGACTTTC
>TRBV4-2|.|TRBJ2-7|.
CASSHPVGGEQYF
TGTGCCAGCAGCCACCCGGTGGGCGGGGAGCAGTACTTC
>TRBV28|once|TRBJ2-3|.
CASRGTGNTDTQYF
TGTGCCAGCAGGGGAACAGGGAACACAGATACGCAGTATTTT
>TRBV7-8|.|TRBJ2-3|TRBD1
CASSQGQTSTDTQYF
TGTGCCAGCAGCCAGGGACAGACCAGCACAGATACGCAGTATTTT
>TRBV5-1|.|TRBJ2-7|TRBD1
CARGQVSYEQYF
TGCGCCAGAGGACAGGTTTCCTACGAGCAGTACTTC
>TRBV3-1/TRBV3-2|.|TRBJ1-6|.
CASSQGLGGGSPLHF
TGTGCCAGCAGCCAAGGACTGGGAGGTGGCTCACCCCTCCACTTT
>TRBV6-5|once|TRBJ1-2|TRBD1
CASRQQGMGYGYTF
TGTGCCAGCAGACAACAGGGGATGGGCTATGGCTACACCTTC